This T cell receptor (beta chain) was observed in a study of radiotherapy plus CTLA-4 blockade in lung cancer. Germline CDR1 and CDR2: LNHDA and SQIVND (reference sequence). There are 16 residues in the CDR3. With 5 bases removed from V and 1 base from J, the gap between germline ends came to 17 bases. Assay used: immunoSEQ multiplex PCR; TCRdb lists only in-frame clones, some missing. This sample has more than 90,000 clones, with roughly 80% found just once. The clonotype was recovered from a human donor with non-small cell lung cancer who had a partial response to radiotherapy plus ipilimumab. The chain uses TRBV19 and TRBJ1-1; D is possibly TRBD1 (6 bases). The source material was peripheral blood, sampled from a patient treated with radiotherapy plus ipilimumab. The CDR3 loop reads CASSRWGTQSNTEAFF. CDR3 coding DNA: TGTGCCAGTAGTCGCTGGGGGACACAGTCGAACACTGAAGCTTTCTTT.